This TCR beta chain was identified during a study of long-term antiretroviral therapy in people with HIV. Overall study context: It was about a decade after the earliest samples that the 2015 immediate-ART recommendation appeared.

CDR1 is SGHVS and CDR2 is FQNEAQ in the germline V gene. Trimming removed 0 bases at V and 5 bases at J, with 13 bases between. This CDR3 is built from 15 residues. Researchers ran immunoSEQ v3.0 at survey level. Each sample had sequencing targeting 40,000-50,000 T-cell genomes. The table came from immunoSEQ multiplex PCR; TCRdb's copy has only in-frame clones and leaves some out. The sample records 15,000 to 20,000 clones, approximately 86% being singletons. There were about 0.95-11 million cryopreserved PBMC in the samples before DNA extraction. Study conclusions and caveats: HIV repertoire CDR3 lengths ranged less widely than those of controls.

Worth noting for this clone: The antigen is unknown.

This TCR derives from a man in his forties with HIV. This sequence joins TRBV7-8 and TRBJ2-5, with a tentative D call TRBD2 (5 bases). The material was unsorted PBMCs, obtained 0.5 years after starting antiretroviral therapy. CDR3 amino acids: CASSLAPGKLETQYF. The CDR3 nucleotides are TGTGCCAGCAGCTTAGCGCCGGGGAAATTGGAGACCCAGTACTTC.